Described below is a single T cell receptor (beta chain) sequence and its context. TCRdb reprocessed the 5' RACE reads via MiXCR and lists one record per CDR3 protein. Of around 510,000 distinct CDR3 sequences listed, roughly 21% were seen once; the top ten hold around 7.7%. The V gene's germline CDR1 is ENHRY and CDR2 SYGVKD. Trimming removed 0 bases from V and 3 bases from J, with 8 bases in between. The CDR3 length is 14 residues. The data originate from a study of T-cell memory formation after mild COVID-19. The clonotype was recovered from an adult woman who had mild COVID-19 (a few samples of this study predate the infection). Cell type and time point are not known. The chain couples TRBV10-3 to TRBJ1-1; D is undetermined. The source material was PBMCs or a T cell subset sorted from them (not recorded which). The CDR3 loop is CAISESAGYTEAFF. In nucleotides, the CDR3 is TGTGCCATCAGTGAGTCCGCTGGGTACACTGAAGCTTTCTTT.